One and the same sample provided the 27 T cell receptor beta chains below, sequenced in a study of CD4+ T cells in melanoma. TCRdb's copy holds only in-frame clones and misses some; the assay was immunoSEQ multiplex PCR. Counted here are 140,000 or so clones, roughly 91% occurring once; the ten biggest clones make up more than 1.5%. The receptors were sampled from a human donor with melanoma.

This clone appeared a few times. This chain's CDR3 is CASNVLGANYGYTF. The DNA for the CDR3 is TGTGCCAGTAACGTTTTGGGTGCGAACTATGGCTACACCTTC. The chain carries TRBV19 and TRBJ1-2; D remains ambiguous. The CDR3 covers 14 residues. Trimming left V 7 bases short and J 2 bases short, with 14 bases between. Germline values: CDR1 LNHDA, CDR2 SQIVND (reference sequence).

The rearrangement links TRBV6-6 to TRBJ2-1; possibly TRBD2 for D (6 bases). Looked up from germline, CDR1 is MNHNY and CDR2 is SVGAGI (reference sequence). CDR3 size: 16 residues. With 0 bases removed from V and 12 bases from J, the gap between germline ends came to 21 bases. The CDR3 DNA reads TGTGCCAGCAGTTACTCGGGACTTGACCTCAATGAAGGGCAGTTCTTC. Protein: CASSYSGLDLNEGQFF.

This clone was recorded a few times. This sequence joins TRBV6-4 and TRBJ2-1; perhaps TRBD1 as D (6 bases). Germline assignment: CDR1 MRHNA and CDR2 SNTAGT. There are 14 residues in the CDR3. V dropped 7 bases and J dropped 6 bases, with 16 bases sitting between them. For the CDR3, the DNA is TGTGCCAGCATGAAAAAGGAAGGGGGCAATGAGCAGTTCTTC. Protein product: CASMKKEGGNEQFF.

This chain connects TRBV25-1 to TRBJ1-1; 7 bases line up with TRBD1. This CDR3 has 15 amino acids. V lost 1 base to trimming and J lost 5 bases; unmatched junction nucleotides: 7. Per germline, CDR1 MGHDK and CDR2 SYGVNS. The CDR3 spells CASSEWQGGRTEAFF. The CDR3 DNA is TGTGCCAGCAGTGAATGGCAGGGGGGGCGGACTGAAGCTTTCTTT.

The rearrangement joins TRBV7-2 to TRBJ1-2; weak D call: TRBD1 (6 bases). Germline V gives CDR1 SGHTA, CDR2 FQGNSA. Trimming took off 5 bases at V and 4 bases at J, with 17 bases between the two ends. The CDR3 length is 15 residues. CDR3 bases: TGTGCCAGCAGCCGAGGGGGGGCGATTGGCTATGGCTACACCTTC. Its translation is CASSRGGAIGYGYTF.

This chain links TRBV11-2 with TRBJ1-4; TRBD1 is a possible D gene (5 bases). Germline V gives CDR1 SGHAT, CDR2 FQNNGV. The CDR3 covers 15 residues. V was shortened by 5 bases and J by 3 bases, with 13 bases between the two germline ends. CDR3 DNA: TGTGCCAGCAGCCCAAACCGGGACTCTAATGAAAAACTGTTTTTT. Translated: CASSPNRDSNEKLFF.

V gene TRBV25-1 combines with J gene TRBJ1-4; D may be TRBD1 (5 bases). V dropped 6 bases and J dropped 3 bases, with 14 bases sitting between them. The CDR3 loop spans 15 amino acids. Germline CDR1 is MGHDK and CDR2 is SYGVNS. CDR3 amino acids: CASSDVRGANEKLFF. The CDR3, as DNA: TGTGCCAGCAGCGATGTTAGAGGGGCTAATGAAAAACTGTTTTTT.

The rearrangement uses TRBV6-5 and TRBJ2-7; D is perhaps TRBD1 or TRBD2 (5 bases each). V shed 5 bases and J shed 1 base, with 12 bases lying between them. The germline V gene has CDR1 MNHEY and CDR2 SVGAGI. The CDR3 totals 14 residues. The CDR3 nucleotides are TGTGCCAGCAGTAAAGGGACGGATTCCTACGAGCAGTACTTC. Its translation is CASSKGTDSYEQYF.

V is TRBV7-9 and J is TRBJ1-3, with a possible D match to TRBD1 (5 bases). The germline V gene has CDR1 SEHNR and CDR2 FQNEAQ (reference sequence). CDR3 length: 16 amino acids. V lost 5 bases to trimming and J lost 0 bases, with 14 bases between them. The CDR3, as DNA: TGTGCCAGCAGCCCAAAATTCAGGGTCTCTGGAAACACCATATATTTT. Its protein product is CASSPKFRVSGNTIYF.

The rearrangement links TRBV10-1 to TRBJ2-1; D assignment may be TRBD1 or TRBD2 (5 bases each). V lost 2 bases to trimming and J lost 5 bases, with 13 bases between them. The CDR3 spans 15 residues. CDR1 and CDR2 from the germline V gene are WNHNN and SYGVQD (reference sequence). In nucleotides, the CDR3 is TGCGCCAGCAGTGAGCCGGGGACGGACAACAATGAGCAGTTCTTC. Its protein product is CASSEPGTDNNEQFF.

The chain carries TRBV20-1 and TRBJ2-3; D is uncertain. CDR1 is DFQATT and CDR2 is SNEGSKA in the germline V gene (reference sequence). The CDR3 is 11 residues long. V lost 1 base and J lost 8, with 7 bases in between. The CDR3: CSARASGTQYF. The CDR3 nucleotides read TGCAGTGCTAGAGCCTCGGGTACGCAGTATTTT.

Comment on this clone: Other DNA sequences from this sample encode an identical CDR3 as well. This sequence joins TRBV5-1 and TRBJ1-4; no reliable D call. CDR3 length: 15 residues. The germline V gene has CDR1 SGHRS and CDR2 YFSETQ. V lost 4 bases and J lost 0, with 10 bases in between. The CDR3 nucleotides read TGCGCCAGCAGCCTCGGCGCGGCAACTAATGAAAAACTGTTTTTT. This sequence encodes CASSLGAATNEKLFF.

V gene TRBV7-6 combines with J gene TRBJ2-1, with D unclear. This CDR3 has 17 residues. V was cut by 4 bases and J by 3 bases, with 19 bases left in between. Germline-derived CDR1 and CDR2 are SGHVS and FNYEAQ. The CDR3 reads CASSSDGRRWIYNEQFF. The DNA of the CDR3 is TGTGCCAGCAGCTCAGACGGCAGGAGATGGATCTACAATGAGCAGTTCTTC. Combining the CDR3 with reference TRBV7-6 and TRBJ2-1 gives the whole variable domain GAGVSQSPRYKVTKRGQDVALRCDPISGHVSLYWYRQALGQGPEFLTYFNYEAQQDKSGLPNDRFSAERPEGSISTLTIQRTEQRDSAMYRCASSSDGRRWIYNEQFFGPGTRLTVL.

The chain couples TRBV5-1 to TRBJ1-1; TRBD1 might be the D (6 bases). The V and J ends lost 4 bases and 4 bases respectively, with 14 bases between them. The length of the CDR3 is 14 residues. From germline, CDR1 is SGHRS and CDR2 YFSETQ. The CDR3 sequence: CASSPVLRGTEAFF. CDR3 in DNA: TGCGCCAGCAGCCCGGTCCTCAGGGGCACTGAAGCTTTCTTT.

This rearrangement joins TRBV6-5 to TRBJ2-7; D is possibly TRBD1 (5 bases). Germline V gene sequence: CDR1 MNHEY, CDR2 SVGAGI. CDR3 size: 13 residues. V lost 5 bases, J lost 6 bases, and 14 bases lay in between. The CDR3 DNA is TGTGCCAGCAGTAGACAGCAGGGAAGCGAGCAGTACTTC. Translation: CASSRQQGSEQYF.

The CDR3: CASSESETQYF. The CDR3 nucleotides are TGTGCCAGCAGTGAATCCGAGACCCAGTACTTC. This chain links TRBV6-1 with TRBJ2-5; D gene unclear. Germline V gene data show CDR1 as MNHNS and CDR2 as SASEGT. The CDR3 covers 11 residues. V was pared by 2 bases and J by 5 bases, with 3 bases between.

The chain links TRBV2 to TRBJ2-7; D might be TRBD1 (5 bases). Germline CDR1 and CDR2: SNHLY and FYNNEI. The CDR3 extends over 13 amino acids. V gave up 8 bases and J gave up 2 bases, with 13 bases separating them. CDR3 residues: CASSKQVTYEQYF. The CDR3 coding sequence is TGTGCCAGCTCGAAACAGGTGACCTACGAGCAGTACTTC.

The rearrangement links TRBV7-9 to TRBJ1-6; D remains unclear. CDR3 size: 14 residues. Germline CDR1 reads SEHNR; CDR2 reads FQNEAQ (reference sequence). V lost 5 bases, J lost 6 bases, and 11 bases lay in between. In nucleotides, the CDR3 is TGTGCCAGCAGCAAGGACGCGGGTAATTCACCCCTCCACTTT. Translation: CASSKDAGNSPLHF.

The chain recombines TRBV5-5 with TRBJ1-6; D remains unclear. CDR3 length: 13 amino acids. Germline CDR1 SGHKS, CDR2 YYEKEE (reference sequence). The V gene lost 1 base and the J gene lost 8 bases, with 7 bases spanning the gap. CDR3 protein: CASSLNRDSPLHF. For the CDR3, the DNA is TGTGCCAGCAGCTTGAACAGAGATTCACCCCTCCACTTT. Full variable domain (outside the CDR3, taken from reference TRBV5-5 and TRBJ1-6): DAGVTQSPTHLIKTRGQQVTLRCSPISGHKSVSWYQQVLGQGPQFIFQYYEKEERGRGNFPDRFSARQFPNYSSELNVNALLLGDSALYLCASSLNRDSPLHFGNGTRLTVT.

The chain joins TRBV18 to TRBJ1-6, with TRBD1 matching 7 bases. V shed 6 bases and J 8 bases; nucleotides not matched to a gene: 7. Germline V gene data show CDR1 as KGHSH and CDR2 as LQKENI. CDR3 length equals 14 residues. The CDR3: CASSQTGLDSPLHF. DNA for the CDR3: TGTGCCAGCTCGCAGACAGGGCTCGATTCACCCCTCCACTTT. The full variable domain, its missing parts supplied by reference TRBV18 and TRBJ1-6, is NAGVMQNPRHLVRRRGQEARLRCSPMKGHSHVYWYRQLPEEGLKFMVYLQKENIIDESGMPKERFSAEFPKEGPSILRIQQVVRGDSAAYFCASSQTGLDSPLHFGNGTRLTVT.

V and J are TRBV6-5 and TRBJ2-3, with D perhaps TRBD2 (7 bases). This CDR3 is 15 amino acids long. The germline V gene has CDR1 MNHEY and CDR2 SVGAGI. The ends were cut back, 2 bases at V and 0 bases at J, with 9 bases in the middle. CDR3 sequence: CASSYRGASTDTQYF. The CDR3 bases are TGTGCCAGCAGTTACCGGGGGGCGAGCACAGATACGCAGTATTTT.

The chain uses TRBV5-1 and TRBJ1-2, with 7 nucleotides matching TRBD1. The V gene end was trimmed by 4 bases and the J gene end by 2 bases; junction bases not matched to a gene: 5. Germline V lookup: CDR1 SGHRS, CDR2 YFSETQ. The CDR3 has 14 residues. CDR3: CASSLLTGNYGYTF. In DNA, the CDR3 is TGCGCCAGCAGCCTCTTGACAGGGAACTATGGCTACACCTTC.

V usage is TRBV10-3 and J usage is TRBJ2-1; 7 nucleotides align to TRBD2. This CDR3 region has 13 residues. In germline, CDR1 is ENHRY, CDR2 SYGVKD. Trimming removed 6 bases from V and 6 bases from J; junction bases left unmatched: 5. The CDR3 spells CAISGLGGNEQFF. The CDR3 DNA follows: TGTGCCATCAGCGGACTAGGAGGCAATGAGCAGTTCTTC.

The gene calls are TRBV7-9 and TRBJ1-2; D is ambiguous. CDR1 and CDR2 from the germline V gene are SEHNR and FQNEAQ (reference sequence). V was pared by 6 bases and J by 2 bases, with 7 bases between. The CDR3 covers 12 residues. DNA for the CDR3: TGTGCCAGCAGTGGCCAAAACTATGGCTACACCTTC. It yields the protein CASSGQNYGYTF.

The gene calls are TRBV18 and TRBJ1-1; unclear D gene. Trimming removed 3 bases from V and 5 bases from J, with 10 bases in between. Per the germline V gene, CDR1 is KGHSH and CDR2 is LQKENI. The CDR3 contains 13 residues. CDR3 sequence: CASSPTGRTEAFF. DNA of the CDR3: TGTGCCAGCTCACCCACCGGACGGACTGAAGCTTTCTTT. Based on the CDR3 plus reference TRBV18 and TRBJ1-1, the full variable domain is NAGVMQNPRHLVRRRGQEARLRCSPMKGHSHVYWYRQLPEEGLKFMVYLQKENIIDESGMPKERFSAEFPKEGPSILRIQQVVRGDSAAYFCASSPTGRTEAFFGQGTRLTVV.

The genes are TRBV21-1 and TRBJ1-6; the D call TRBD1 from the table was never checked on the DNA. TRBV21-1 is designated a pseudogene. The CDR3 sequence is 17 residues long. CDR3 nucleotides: TGTGCCAGCAGCACCAACAGGGTTTACGCGAATAATTCACCCCTCCACTTT. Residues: CASSTNRVYANNSPLHF.

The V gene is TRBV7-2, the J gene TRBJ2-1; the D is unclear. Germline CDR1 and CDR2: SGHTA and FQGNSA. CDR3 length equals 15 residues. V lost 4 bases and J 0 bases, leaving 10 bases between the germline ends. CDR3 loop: CASSYTLSSYNEQFF. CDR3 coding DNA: TGTGCCAGCAGCTATACCCTGAGCTCCTACAATGAGCAGTTCTTC.